Listed below are T cell receptor beta chains from one sample, sequenced in a study of T cell changes during pregnancy in multiple sclerosis. TCRdb's table, derived via immunoSEQ multiplex PCR, lists solely in-frame clones and lacks some. Of fewer than 35,000 clones in the sample, about 93% were seen once. Source: CD4+ T cells from peripheral blood mononuclear cells, taken after pregnancy. The origin of the receptors is a female donor with multiple sclerosis, enrolled in a pregnancy study. Both conserved end residues are part of each CDR3. D genes are given only for firm matches. For some rows the clone size is stated as once, few or many, or as a class when expanded; others skip it.

>once|TRBV5-4|.|TRBJ2-1
CASSLDSGYNEQFF
TGTGCCAGCAGCTTAGATTCCGGCTACAATGAGCAGTTCTTC
>.|TRBV2|TRBD1|TRBJ2-7
CASHYRTGQGHEQYF
TGTGCCAGCCATTACAGGACCGGACAGGGCCACGAGCAGTACTTC
>.|TRBV2|.|TRBJ1-1
CASSGTILDTEAFF
TGTGCCAGCAGTGGGACAATTTTGGACACTGAAGCTTTCTTT
>.|TRBV7-9|TRBD2|TRBJ2-2
CASSSGTSFPGELFF
TGTGCCAGCAGTTCCGGGACTAGCTTTCCCGGGGAGCTGTTTTTT
>.|TRBV18|.|TRBJ1-3
CASSPLDSSGNTIYF
TGTGCCAGCTCACCCCTGGACAGCTCTGGAAACACCATATATTTT
>once|TRBV28|TRBD2|TRBJ2-7
CASSLIAGGWYF
TGTGCCAGCAGTTTAATCGCGGGGGGGTGGTACTTC
>.|TRBV19|TRBD1|TRBJ1-2
CASTRTGRNYGYTF
TGTGCCAGTACCCGGACAGGGAGAAACTATGGCTACACCTTC
>.|TRBV7-2|.|TRBJ1-1
CASSLRQANTEAFF
TGTGCCAGCAGCTTAAGACAGGCGAACACTGAAGCTTTCTTT
>.|TRBV6-5|.|TRBJ2-5
CASSYSIGGDVETQYF
TGTGCCAGCAGTTACTCGATAGGGGGGGACGTGGAGACCCAGTACTTC
>.|TRBV6-1|TRBD2|TRBJ2-2
CASSEVGLATGELFF
TGTGCCAGCAGTGAAGTAGGACTAGCGACCGGGGAGCTGTTTTTT
>.|TRBV6-5|.|TRBJ1-1
CASSFQMNTEAFF
TGTGCCAGCAGTTTTCAAATGAACACTGAAGCTTTCTTT
>.|TRBV7-3|TRBD1|TRBJ2-5
CASSLIGTGGETQYF
TGTGCCAGCAGCTTAATCGGGACAGGTGGCGAGACCCAGTACTTC
>.|TRBV21-1|.|TRBJ1-2
CASSNGVRGPYGYTF
TGTGCCAGCAGCAACGGGGTGCGGGGGCCCTATGGCTACACCTTC
>once|TRBV27|.|TRBJ2-5
CASSRGAPGQETQYF
TGTGCCAGCAGCCGCGGGGCTCCTGGGCAAGAGACCCAGTACTTC
>.|TRBV30|TRBD1|TRBJ2-7
CASYRDRTYEQYF
TGTGCCTCTTACAGGGACAGAACCTACGAGCAGTACTTC
>.|TRBV6-5|.|TRBJ2-5
CASSYVPGIQETQYF
TGTGCCAGCAGTTATGTCCCAGGGATACAAGAGACCCAGTACTTC
>.|TRBV6-4|TRBD2|TRBJ2-1
CASSDWASGAYNEQFF
TGTGCCAGCAGTGACTGGGCTAGCGGGGCCTACAATGAGCAGTTCTTC
>few|TRBV6-1|TRBD1|TRBJ2-3
CASRGLTGTTDTQYF
TGTGCCAGCAGGGGGTTGACAGGGACCACAGATACGCAGTATTTT
>.|TRBV6-1|TRBD1|TRBJ2-5
CASSESIGQGKETQYF
TGTGCCAGCAGTGAAAGTATTGGACAGGGCAAAGAGACCCAGTACTTC
>.|TRBV19|TRBD1|TRBJ1-4
CASSILDRNEKLFF
TGTGCCAGTAGTATCCTGGACAGGAATGAAAAACTGTTTTTT
>.|TRBV15|TRBD1|TRBJ2-5
CATSKGAPRETQYF
TGTGCCACCAGCAAGGGGGCCCCACGGGAGACCCAGTACTTC
>once|TRBV7-2|TRBD1|TRBJ1-3
CASNRGTGNTIYF
TGTGCCAGCAACAGGGGGACTGGAAACACCATATATTTT
>once|TRBV7-9|.|TRBJ1-1
CASSLARVNTEAFF
TGTGCCAGCAGCTTAGCCAGGGTGAACACTGAAGCTTTCTTT
>.|TRBV5-1|TRBD2|TRBJ2-3
CASSRTSGGAAGTQYF
TGCGCCAGCAGCCGGACTAGCGGGGGGGCGGCAGGGACGCAGTATTTT
>.|TRBV6-1|TRBD2|TRBJ2-1
CASSELAGGGLEQFF
TGTGCCAGCAGTGAACTAGCGGGAGGGGGTTTGGAGCAGTTCTTC
>few|TRBV28|.|TRBJ1-1
CASSWTVNTEAFF
TGTGCCAGCAGTTGGACAGTGAACACTGAAGCTTTCTTT
>.|TRBV7-9|.|TRBJ2-7
CASTSLSGYEQYF
TGTGCCAGCACCTCGCTGAGCGGCTACGAGCAGTACTTC
>.|TRBV28|TRBD1|TRBJ1-5
CASSFVLEGQGNQPQHF
TGTGCCAGCAGTTTCGTACTGGAGGGACAGGGCAATCAGCCCCAGCATTTT
>.|TRBV11-2|.|TRBJ1-2
CASSLVRQDYGYTF
TGTGCCAGCAGCTTAGTCCGACAGGATTATGGCTACACCTTC
>.|TRBV5-4|TRBD1|TRBJ2-1
CASSRDRHNEQFF
TGTGCCAGCAGCCGGGACAGACACAATGAGCAGTTCTTC
>.|TRBV7-2|.|TRBJ1-5
CASSAQGYQPQHF
TGTGCCAGCAGCGCTCAGGGGTATCAGCCCCAGCATTTT
>.|TRBV7-9|.|TRBJ2-4
CASSLTAGTKNIQYF
TGTGCCAGCAGCTTAACCGCCGGGACCAAAAACATTCAGTACTTC
>.|TRBV5-1|TRBD2|TRBJ2-2
CASSVNPRGGLVTGELFF
TGCGCCAGCAGCGTAAATCCACGGGGGGGCCTGGTGACCGGGGAGCTGTTTTTT
>.|TRBV2|TRBD1|TRBJ2-7
CASRGQGISYEQYF
TGTGCCAGCAGGGGACAGGGGATATCGTACGAGCAGTACTTC
>once|TRBV19|.|TRBJ1-2
CASSIASGNGYTF
TGTGCCAGTAGTATAGCCTCAGGGAACGGCTACACCTTC
>.|TRBV19|.|TRBJ2-2
CASSIRGGNTGELFF
TGTGCCAGTAGTATTAGGGGAGGGAACACCGGGGAGCTGTTTTTT
>few|TRBV5-5|.|TRBJ1-1
CASSRDSNTEAFF
TGTGCCAGCAGCCGGGACTCGAACACTGAAGCTTTCTTT
>.|TRBV5-1|.|TRBJ2-7
CASSLQRGSDEQYF
TGCGCCAGCAGCTTACAAAGGGGCAGCGACGAGCAGTACTTC
>.|TRBV7-9|.|TRBJ2-1
CASSPGQYNEQFF
TGTGCCAGCAGCCCTGGACAGTACAATGAGCAGTTCTTC
>.|TRBV19|TRBD1|TRBJ2-2
CASSIEDREPYTGELFF
TGTGCCAGTAGTATCGAGGACAGGGAACCTTACACCGGGGAGCTGTTTTTT
>once|TRBV11-2|TRBD1|TRBJ1-1
CASSSVTGGVTEAFF
TGTGCCAGCAGCTCAGTAACAGGGGGAGTAACTGAAGCTTTCTTT
>.|TRBV6-5|.|TRBJ2-7
CASSLDRAYEQYF
TGTGCCAGCAGTTTAGACCGGGCCTACGAGCAGTACTTC
>once|TRBV6-1|.|TRBJ2-1
CASRLPSYNEQFF
TGTGCCAGCAGACTCCCCTCCTACAATGAGCAGTTCTTC
>.|TRBV30|TRBD2|TRBJ2-1
CAWSAGLGYNEQFF
TGTGCCTGGAGTGCGGGACTAGGATACAATGAGCAGTTCTTC
>.|TRBV7-2|TRBD2|TRBJ2-2
CASSLGLAGDGELFF
TGTGCCAGCAGTCTAGGACTAGCGGGCGACGGGGAGCTGTTTTTT
>.|TRBV19|.|TRBJ1-3
CASSIPPAGRGYSGNTIYF
TGTGCCAGTAGTATACCCCCCGCGGGAAGAGGGTACTCTGGAAACACCATATATTTT
>.|TRBV18|TRBD1|TRBJ1-1
CASSRDRNTEAFF
TGTGCCAGCTCACGGGACAGGAACACTGAAGCTTTCTTT
>once|TRBV6-6|.|TRBJ1-2
CASSSPSQGGYGYTF
TGTGCCAGCAGTTCCCCTTCGCAAGGGGGCTATGGCTACACCTTC
>.|TRBV19|.|TRBJ2-2
CASSIPGSYTGELFF
TGTGCCAGTAGTATACCGGGAAGTTACACCGGGGAGCTGTTTTTT
>.|TRBV4-1|TRBD1|TRBJ2-7
CASSHTGTGFYEQYF
TGCGCCAGCAGCCACACCGGGACAGGGTTCTACGAGCAGTACTTC
>.|TRBV7-2|.|TRBJ1-5
CASSLERSRGNQPQHF
TGTGCCAGCAGCTTAGAGAGATCCAGGGGCAATCAGCCCCAGCATTTT
>.|TRBV6-4|.|TRBJ1-2
CASSDVIPHLYGYTF
TGTGCCAGCAGTGATGTTATCCCACATCTCTATGGCTACACCTTC
>once|TRBV30|.|TRBJ1-3
CAWSVATPGNTIYF
TGTGCCTGGAGTGTAGCAACGCCCGGAAACACCATATATTTT
>.|TRBV7-2|.|TRBJ1-4
CASSLGGLGNEKLFF
TGTGCCAGCAGCTTAGGGGGGCTCGGTAATGAAAAACTGTTTTTT
>.|TRBV13|TRBD1|TRBJ2-2
CASSLQGQGPGELFF
TGTGCCAGCAGCCTACAGGGACAGGGTCCCGGGGAGCTGTTTTTT
>.|TRBV7-3|.|TRBJ2-2
CASSFAMTGELFF
TGTGCCAGCAGCTTCGCTATGACCGGGGAGCTGTTTTTT
>.|TRBV5-1|.|TRBJ2-2
CASSLTGTNTGELFF
TGCGCCAGCAGCTTGACGGGGACGAACACCGGGGAGCTGTTTTTT
>.|TRBV7-3|.|TRBJ2-2
CASSGSRGGTGELFF
TGTGCCAGCAGCGGATCGCGGGGCGGCACCGGGGAGCTGTTTTTT
>few|TRBV29-1|.|TRBJ1-5
CSVGQDNQPQHF
TGCAGCGTTGGACAGGACAATCAGCCCCAGCATTTT
>.|TRBV7-2|.|TRBJ1-5
CASSPGQWEPQHF
TGTGCCAGCAGCCCAGGGCAATGGGAGCCCCAGCATTTT